This T cell receptor (beta chain) was identified during a study of blood T cell repertoires in COVID-19. Background on the study: COVID-19 samples from acute and convalescent phases originated in the United States, Italy and Spain. The analysed material was cDNA or gDNA that came from T cells, B-cell-depleted T cells, or PBMCs.

Per the original data handling: Reference gene primer amplification gave nucleated cell count estimates. Measured with immunoSEQ multiplex PCR; TCRdb has only the in-frame clones, and not every one. V, J and clone size were drawn from that table, and D and trimming were deduced from the DNA. The data contain about 230,000 clones, roughly 83% of them singletons. CDR1 and CDR2 (germline): SGHRS, YFSETQ. The CDR3 is 11 amino acids. Trimming took 4 bases from V and 1 from J, leaving 2 bases between them. The sequenced material came from peripheral blood. This TCR came from a woman between 65 and 79 years old with active or convalescent COVID-19. The chain carries TRBV5-1 and TRBJ2-5; unclear D gene. The CDR3 is CASSLQETQYF. Written as DNA, the CDR3 is TGCGCCAGCAGCCTCCAAGAGACCCAGTACTTC.